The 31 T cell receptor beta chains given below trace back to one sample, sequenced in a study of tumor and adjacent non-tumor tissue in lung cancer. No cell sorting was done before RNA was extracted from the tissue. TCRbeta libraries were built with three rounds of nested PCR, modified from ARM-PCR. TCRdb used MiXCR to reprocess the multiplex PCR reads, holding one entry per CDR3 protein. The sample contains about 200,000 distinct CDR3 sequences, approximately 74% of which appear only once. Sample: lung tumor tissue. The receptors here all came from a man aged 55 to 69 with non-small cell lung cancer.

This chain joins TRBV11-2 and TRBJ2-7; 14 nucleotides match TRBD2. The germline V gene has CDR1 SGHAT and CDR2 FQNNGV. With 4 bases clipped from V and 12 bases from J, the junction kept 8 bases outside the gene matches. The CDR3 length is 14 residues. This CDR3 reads CASSSGTSGSVVYF. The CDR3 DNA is TGTGCCAGCAGCTCCGGGACTAGCGGGAGCGTGGTGTACTTC.

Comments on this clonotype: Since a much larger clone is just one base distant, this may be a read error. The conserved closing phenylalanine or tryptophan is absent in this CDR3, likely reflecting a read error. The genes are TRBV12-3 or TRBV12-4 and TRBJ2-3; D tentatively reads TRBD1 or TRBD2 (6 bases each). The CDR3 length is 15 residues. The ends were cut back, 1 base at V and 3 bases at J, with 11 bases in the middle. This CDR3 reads CASSLVGGPTDTQYS. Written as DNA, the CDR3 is TGTGCCAGCAGTTTAGTTGGGGGGCCAACAGATACGCAGTATTCT.

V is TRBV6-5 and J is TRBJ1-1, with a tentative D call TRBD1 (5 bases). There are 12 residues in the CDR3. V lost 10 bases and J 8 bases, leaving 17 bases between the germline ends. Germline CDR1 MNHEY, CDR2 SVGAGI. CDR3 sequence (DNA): TGTGCCAACAGGACCTCGCGGGAGGAAGCTTTCTTT. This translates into CANRTSREEAFF.

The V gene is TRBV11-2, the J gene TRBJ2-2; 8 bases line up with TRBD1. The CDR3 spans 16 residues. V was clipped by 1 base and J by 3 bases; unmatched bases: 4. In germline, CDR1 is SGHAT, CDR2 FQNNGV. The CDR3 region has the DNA TGTGCCAGCAGCTTAGCGACAGGGGTTGACACCGGGGAGCTGTTTTTT. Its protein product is CASSLATGVDTGELFF. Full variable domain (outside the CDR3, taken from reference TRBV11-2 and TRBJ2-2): EAGVAQSPRYKIIEKRQSVAFWCNPISGHATLYWYQQILGQGPKLLIQFQNNGVVDDSQLPKDRFSAERLKGVDSTLKIQPAKLEDSAVYLCASSLATGVDTGELFFGEGSRLTVL.

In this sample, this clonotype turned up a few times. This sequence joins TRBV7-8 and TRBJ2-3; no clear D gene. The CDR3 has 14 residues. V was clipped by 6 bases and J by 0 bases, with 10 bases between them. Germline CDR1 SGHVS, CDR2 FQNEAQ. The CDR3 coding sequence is TGTGCCAGCAGACCCGTGGAAAGCACAGATACGCAGTATTTT. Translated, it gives CASRPVESTDTQYF.

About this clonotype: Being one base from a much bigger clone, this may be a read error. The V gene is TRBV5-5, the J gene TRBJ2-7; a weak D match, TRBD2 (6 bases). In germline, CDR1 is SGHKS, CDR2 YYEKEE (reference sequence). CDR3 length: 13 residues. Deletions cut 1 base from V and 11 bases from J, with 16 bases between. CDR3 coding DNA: TGTGCCAGCAGCTTGATGACGGGGGTATCGGAGTACTTC. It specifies CASSLMTGVSEYF. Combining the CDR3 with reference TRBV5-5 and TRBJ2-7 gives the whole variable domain DAGVTQSPTHLIKTRGQQVTLRCSPISGHKSVSWYQQVLGQGPQFIFQYYEKEERGRGNFPDRFSARQFPNYSSELNVNALLLGDSALYLCASSLMTGVSEYFGPGTRLTVT.

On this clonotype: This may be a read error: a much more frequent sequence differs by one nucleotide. CDR3 loop: CSARTGAGDEQYF. The CDR3 nucleotides are TGCAGTGCTAGGACAGGGGCTGGGGACGAGCAGTACTTC. This rearrangement joins TRBV20-1 to TRBJ2-7, with TRBD1 identical over 8 bases. The length of the CDR3 is 13 residues. With V trimmed by 3 bases and J by 5 bases, 6 bases remained unmatched. The germline CDR1 and CDR2 sequences are DFQATT and SNEGSKA (reference sequence).

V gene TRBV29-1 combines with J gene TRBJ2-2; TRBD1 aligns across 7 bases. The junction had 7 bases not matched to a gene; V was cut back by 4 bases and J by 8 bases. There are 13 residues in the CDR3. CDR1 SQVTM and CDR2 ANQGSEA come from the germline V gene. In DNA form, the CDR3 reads TGCAGCGTTGGCAGGGGGAAATCAGGGGAGCTGTTTTTT. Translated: CSVGRGKSGELFF.

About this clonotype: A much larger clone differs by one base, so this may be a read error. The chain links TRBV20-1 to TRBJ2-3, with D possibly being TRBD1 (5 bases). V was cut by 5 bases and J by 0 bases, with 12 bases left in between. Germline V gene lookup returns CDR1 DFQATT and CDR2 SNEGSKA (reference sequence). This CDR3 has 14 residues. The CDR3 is CSACGQSSTDTQYF. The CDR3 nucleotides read TGCAGTGCTTGCGGACAATCTAGCACAGATACGCAGTATTTT.

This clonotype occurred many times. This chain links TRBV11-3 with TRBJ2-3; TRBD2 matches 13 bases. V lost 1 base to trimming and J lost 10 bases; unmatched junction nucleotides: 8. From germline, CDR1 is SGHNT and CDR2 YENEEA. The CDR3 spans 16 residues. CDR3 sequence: CASSLVGTSGAKAQYF. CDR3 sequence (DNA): TGTGCCAGCAGCTTAGTAGGGACTAGCGGGGCCAAAGCGCAGTATTTT. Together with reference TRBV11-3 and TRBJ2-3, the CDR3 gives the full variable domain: EAGVVQSPRYKIIEKKQPVAFWCNPISGHNTLYWYLQNLGQGPELLIRYENEEAVDDSQLPKDRFSAERLKGVDSTLKIQPAELGDSAVYLCASSLVGTSGAKAQYFGPGTRLTVL.

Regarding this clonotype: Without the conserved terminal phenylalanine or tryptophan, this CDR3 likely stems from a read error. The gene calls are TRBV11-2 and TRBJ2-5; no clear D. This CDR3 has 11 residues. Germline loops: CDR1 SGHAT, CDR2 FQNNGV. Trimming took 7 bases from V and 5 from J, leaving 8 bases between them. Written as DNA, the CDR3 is TGTGCCAGCATCTCCACGGAGACCCAGTACCTC. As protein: CASISTETQYL.

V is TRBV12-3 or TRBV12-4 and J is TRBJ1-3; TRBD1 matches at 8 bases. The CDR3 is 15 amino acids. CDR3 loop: CDSSLGDRFGNTIYF. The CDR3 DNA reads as TGTGACAGTAGTTTAGGGGACAGGTTCGGGAACACCATATATTTT.

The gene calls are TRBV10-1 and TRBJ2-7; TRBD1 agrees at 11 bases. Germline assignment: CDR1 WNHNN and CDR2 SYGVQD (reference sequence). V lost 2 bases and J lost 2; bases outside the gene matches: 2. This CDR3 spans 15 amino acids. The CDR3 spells CASSEGTGGAYEQYF. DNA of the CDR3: TGCGCCAGCAGTGAGGGGACAGGGGGAGCCTACGAGCAGTACTTC.

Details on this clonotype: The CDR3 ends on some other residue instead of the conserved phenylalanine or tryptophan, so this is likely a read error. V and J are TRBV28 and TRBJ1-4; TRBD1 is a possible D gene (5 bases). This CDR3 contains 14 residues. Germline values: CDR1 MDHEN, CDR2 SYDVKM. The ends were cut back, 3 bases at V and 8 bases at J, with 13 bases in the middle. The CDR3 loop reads CASSFPQGHEKLFL. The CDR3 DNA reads TGTGCCAGCAGTTTCCCCCAGGGTCACGAAAAACTGTTTTTG.

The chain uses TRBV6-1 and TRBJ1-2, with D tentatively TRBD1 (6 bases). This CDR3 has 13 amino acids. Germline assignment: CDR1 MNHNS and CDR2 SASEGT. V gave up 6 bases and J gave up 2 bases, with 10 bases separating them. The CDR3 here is CASSETGNYGYTF. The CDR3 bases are TGTGCCAGCAGCGAAACAGGGAACTATGGCTACACCTTC.

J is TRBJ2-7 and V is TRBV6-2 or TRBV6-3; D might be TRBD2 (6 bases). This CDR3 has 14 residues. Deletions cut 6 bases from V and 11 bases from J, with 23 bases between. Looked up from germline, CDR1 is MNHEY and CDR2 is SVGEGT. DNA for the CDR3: TGTGCCAGCAGCGAGAATCCACCCCGCGGGGATGAGTACTTC. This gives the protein CASSENPPRGDEYF.

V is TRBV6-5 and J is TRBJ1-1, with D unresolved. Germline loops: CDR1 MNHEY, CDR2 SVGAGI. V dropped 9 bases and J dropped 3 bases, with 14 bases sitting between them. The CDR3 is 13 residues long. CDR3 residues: CASRALRDTEAFF. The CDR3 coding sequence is TGTGCCAGTAGGGCACTTCGGGACACTGAAGCTTTCTTT.

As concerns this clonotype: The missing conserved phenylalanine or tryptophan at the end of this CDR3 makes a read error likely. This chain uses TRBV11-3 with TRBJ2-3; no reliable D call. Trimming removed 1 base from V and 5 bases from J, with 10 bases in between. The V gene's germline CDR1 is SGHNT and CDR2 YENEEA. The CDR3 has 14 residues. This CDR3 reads CASSLGLRIDTQYS. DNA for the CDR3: TGTGCCAGCAGCTTAGGACTGCGCATAGATACGCAGTATTCT.

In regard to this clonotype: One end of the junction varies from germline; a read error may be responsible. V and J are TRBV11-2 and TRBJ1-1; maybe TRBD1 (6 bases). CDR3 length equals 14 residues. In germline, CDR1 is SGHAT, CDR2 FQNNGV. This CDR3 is CATLPGHQNTEAFF. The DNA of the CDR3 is TGCGCCACCCTACCGGGACACCAGAACACTGAAGCTTTCTTT.

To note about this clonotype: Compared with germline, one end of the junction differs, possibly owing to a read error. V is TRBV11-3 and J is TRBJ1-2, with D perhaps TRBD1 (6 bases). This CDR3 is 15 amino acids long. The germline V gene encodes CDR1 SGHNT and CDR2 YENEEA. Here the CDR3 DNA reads TGTGCCAACAGCCCCTCCTGGGGGGCGTCTTATGGCTACACCTTC. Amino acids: CANSPSWGASYGYTF.

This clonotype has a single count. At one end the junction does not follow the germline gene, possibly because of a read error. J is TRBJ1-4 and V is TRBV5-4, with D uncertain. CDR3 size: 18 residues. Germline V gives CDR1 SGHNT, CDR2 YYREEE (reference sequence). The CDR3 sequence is CASTLGGALFATNEKLFF. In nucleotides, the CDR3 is TGTGCCAGCACCTTGGGAGGAGCACTTTTCGCAACTAATGAAAAACTGTTTTTT. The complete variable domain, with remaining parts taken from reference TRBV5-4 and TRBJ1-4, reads ETGVTQSPTHLIKTRGQQVTLRCSSQSGHNTVSWYQQALGQGPQFIFQYYREEENGRGNFPPRFSGLQFPNYSSELNVNALELDDSALYLCASTLGGALFATNEKLFFGSGTQLSVL.

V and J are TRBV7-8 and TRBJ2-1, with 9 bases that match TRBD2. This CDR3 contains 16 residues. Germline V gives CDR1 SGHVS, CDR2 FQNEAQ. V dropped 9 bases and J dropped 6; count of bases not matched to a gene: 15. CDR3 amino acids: CASSPPGLAVANEQFF. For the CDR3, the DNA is TGTGCCAGTAGCCCCCCGGGACTAGCTGTAGCCAATGAGCAGTTCTTC.

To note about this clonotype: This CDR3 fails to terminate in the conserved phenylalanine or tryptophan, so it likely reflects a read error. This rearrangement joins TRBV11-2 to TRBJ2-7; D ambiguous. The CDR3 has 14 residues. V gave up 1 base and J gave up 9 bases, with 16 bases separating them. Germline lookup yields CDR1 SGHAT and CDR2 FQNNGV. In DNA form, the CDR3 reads TGTGCCAGCAGCTTAGGTCGAAGTCGCCTGGGGCAGTACTCA. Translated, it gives CASSLGRSRLGQYS.

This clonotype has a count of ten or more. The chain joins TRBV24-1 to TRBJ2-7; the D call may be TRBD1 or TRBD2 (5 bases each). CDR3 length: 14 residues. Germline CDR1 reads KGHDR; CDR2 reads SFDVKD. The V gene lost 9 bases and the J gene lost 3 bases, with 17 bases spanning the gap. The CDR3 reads CATDAGAGDYEQYF. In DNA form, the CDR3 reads TGTGCCACCGATGCCGGGGCCGGGGACTACGAGCAGTACTTC.

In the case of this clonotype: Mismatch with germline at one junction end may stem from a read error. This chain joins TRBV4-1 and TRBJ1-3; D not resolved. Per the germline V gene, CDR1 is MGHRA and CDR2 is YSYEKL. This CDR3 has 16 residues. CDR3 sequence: CARSQDRRAVQNTIYF. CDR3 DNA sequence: TGCGCCAGGAGCCAAGATCGTCGGGCAGTACAGAACACCATATATTTT.

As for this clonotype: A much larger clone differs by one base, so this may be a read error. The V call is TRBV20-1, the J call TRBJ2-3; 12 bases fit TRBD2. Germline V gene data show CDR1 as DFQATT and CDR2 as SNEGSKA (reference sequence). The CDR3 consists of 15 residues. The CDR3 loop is CNAALAGGLIDTQYF. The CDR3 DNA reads TGCAATGCTGCTCTAGCGGGGGGGCTCATAGATACGCAGTATTTT.

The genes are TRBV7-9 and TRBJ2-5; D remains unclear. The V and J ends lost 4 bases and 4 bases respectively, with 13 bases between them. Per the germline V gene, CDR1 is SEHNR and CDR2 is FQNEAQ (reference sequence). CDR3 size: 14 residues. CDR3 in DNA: TGTGCCAGCAGCTCTACGGGTCTGGGAGAGACCCAGTACTTC. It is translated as CASSSTGLGETQYF.

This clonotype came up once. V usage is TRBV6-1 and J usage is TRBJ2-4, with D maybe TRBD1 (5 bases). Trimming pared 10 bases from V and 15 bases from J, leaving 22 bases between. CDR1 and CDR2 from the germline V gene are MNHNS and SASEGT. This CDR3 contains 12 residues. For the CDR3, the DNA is TGTGCCAACAGGAGACAAGGGGCGACCCTGTACTTC. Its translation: CANRRQGATLYF.

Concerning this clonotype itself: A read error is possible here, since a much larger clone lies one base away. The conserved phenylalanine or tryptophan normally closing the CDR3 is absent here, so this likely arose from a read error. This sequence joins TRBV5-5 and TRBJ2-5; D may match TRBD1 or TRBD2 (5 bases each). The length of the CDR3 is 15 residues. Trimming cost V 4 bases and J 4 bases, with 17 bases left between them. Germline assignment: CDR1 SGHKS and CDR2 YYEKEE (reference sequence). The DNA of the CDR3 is TGTGCCAGCAGCCCCGGGACGTCCATGATAGAGACCCAGTACTAC. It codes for CASSPGTSMIETQYY.

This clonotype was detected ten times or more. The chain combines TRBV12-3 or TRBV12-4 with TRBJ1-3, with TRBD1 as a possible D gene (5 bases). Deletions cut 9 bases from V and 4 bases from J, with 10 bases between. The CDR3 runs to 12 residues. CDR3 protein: CASWDLGNTIYF. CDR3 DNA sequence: TGTGCCAGTTGGGACTTGGGAAACACCATATATTTT.

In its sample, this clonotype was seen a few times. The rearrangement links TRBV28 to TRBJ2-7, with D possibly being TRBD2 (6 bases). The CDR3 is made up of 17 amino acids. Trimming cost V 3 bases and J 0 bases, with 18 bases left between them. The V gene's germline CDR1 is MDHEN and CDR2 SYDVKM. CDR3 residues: CASSFMVRGSSSYEQYF. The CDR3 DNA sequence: TGTGCCAGCAGTTTTATGGTGCGGGGCTCAAGCTCCTACGAGCAGTACTTC.